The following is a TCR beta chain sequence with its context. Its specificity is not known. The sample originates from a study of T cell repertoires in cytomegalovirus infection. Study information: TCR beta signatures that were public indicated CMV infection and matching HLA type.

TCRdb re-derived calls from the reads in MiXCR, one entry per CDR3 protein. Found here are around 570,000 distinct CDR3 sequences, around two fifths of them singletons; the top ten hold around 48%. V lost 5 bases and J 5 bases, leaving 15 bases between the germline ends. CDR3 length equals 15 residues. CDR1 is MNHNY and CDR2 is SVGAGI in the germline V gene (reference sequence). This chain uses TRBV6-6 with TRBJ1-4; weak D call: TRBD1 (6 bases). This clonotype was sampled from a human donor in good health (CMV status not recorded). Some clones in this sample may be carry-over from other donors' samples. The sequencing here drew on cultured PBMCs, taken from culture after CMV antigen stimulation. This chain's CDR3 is CASSDRRQGNEKLFF. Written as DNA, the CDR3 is TGTGCCAGCAGTGATAGGAGGCAGGGGAATGAAAAACTGTTTTTT.